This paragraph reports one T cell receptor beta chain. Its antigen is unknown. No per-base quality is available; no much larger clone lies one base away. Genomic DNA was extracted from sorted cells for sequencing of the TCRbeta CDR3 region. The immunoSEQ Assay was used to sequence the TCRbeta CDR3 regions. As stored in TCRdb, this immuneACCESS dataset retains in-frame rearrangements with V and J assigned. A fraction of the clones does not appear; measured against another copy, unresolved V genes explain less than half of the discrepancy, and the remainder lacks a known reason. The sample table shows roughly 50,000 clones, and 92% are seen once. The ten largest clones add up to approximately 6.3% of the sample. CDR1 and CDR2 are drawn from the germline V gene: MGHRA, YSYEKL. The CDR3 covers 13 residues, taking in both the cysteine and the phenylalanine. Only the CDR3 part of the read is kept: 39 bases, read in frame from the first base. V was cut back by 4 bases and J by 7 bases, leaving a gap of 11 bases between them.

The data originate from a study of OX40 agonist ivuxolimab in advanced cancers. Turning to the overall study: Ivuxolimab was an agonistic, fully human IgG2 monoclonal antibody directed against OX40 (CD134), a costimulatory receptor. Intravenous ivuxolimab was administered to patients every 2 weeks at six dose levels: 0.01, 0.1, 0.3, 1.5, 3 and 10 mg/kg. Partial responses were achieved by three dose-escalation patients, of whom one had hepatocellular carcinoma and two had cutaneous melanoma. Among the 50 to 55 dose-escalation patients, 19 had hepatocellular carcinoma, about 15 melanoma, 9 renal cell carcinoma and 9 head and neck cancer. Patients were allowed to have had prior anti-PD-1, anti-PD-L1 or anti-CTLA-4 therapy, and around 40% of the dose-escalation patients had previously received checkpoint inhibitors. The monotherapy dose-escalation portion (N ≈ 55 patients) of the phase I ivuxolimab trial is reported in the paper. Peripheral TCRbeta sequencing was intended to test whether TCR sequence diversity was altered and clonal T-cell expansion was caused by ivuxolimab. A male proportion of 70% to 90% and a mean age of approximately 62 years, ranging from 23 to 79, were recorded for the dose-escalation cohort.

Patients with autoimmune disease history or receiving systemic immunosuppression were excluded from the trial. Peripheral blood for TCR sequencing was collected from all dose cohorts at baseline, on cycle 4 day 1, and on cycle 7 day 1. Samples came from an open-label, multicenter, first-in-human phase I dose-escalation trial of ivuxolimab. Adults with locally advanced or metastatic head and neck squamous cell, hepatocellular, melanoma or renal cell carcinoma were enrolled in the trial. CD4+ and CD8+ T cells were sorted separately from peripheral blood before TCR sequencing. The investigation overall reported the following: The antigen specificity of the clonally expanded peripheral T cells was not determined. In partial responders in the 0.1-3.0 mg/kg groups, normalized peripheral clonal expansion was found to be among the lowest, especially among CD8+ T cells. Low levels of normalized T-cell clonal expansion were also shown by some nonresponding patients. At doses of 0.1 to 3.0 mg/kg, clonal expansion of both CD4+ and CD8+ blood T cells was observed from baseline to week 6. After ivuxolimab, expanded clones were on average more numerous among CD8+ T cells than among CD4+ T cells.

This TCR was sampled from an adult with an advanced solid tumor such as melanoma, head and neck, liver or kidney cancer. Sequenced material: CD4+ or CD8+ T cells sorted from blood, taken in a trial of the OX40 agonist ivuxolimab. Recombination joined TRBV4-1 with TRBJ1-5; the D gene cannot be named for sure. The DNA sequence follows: TGCGCCAGCAGCCGATCTGAGGGACAGCCCCAGCATTTT. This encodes CASSRSEGQPQHF.